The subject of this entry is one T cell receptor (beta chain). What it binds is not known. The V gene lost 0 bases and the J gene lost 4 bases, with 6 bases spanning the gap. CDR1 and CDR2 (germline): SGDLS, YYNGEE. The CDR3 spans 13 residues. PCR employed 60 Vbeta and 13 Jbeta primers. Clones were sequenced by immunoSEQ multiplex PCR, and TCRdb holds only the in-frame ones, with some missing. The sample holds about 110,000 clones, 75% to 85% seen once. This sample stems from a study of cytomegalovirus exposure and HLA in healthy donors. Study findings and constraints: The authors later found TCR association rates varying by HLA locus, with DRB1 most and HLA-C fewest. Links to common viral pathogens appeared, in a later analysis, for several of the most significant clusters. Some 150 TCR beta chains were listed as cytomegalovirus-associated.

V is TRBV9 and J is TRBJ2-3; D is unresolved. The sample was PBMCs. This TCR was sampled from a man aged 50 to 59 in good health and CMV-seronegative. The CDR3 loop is CASSVGSADTQYF. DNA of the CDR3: TGTGCCAGCAGCGTAGGGTCGGCAGATACGCAGTATTTT. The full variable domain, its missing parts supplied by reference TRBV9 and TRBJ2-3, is DSGVTQTPKHLITATGQRVTLRCSPRSGDLSVYWYQQSLDQGLQFLIQYYNGEERAKGNILERFSAQQFPDLHSELNLSSLELGDSALYFCASSVGSADTQYFGPGTRLTVL.